This TCR beta chain was found in a study of beta chain features in type 1 diabetes. Trimming left V 5 bases short and J 1 base short, with 15 bases between. Per germline, CDR1 SNHLY and CDR2 FYNNEI. The CDR3 is made up of 15 amino acids. This clone was found a few times. Expressed TCRB transcripts got sequenced, as all isolated RNA was reverse transcribed. Libraries were prepared by immunoSEQ multiplex PCR; TCRdb keeps only in-frame clonotypes and omits some of them. The repertoire has 250,000 to 300,000 clones, approximately 8.1% of them found once; the top ten carry approximately 0.99%. J is TRBJ2-7 and V is TRBV2; possibly TRBD2 for D (5 bases). The clonotype originates from a woman younger than 35 in good health. The specimen was central memory CD4+ T cells from blood. CDR3 sequence (DNA): TGTGCCAGCAGTTCTCCCGGACGCGGGTCCTACGAGCAGTACGTC. This translates into CASSSPGRGSYEQYV.